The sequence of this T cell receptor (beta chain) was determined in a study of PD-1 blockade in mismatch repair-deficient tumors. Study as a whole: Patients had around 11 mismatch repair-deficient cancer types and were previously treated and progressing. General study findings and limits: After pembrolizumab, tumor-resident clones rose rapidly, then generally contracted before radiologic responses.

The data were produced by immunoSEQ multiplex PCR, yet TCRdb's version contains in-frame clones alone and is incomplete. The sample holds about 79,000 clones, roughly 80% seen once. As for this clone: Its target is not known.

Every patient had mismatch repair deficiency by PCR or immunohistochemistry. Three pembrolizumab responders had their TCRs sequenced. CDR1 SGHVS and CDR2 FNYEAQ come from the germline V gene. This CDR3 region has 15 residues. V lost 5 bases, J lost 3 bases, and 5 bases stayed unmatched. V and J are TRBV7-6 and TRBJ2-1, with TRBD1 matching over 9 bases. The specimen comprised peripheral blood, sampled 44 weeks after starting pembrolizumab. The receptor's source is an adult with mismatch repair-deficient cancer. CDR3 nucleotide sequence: TGTGCCAGCAGCCAGGGACAGGGACACTACAATGAGCAGTTCTTC. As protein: CASSQGQGHYNEQFF.